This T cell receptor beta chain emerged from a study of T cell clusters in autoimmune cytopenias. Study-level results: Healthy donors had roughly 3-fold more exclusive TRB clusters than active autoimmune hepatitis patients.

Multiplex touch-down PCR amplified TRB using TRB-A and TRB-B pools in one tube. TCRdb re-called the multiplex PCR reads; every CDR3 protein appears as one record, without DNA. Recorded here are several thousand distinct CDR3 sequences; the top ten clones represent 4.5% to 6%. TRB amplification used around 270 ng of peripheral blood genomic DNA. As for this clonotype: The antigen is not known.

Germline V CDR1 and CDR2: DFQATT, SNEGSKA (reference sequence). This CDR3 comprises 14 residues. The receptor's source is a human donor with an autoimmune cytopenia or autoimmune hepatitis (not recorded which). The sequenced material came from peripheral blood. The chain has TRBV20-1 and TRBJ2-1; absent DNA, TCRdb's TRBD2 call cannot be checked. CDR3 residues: CSARRGGTYNEQFF.